This T cell receptor beta chain was observed in a study of blood T cell repertoires in COVID-19. Study-wide context: There were acute and convalescent COVID-19 samples, and they came from the United States, Italy and Spain. PBMCs, B-cell-depleted T cells, or T cells were the source of the cDNA or gDNA that made up the material.

In the original analysis: The assay estimated nucleated cells by amplifying reference gene primers. The protocol was immunoSEQ multiplex PCR, while the TCRdb copy is restricted to in-frame clones and leaves out a portion. V, J and clone size are taken as reported in that table, and D and trimming were inferred from the DNA itself. Of about 250,000 clones in the sample, 65% to 85% were seen once. Germline V gene lookup returns CDR1 SQVTM and CDR2 ANQGSEA. The length of the CDR3 is 15 residues. With 8 bases clipped from V and 5 bases from J, the junction kept 12 bases outside the gene matches. The sequence was obtained from a person aged 65-85 years with COVID-19, enrolled during active disease. The chain carries TRBV29-1 and TRBJ2-3, with 11 bases lining up with TRBD1. Source material: peripheral blood. CDR3 loop: CSTTRTGQGVDTQYF. In DNA, the CDR3 is TGCAGCACCACACGCACGGGACAGGGGGTAGATACGCAGTATTTT.